This record looks at one T cell receptor beta chain sequence and its context. One base away lies a much larger clone, so this may be a sequencing read error. This CDR3 spans 17 amino acids. Unmatched junction bases numbered 6, after V lost 4 bases and J lost 0 bases. Germline CDR1 is MNHNS and CDR2 is SASEGT. It was RNA transcripts that yielded the amplified TCR beta CDR3 regions. The TCR CDR3 first-round RT-PCR relied on the HTBI primer set. TCRdb fed the multiplex PCR reads into MiXCR, producing one record per CDR3 protein. There are hundreds of thousands of distinct CDR3 sequences in the sample; about 45% occur only once, and 8.2% lies in the top ten. This record comes from a study of T cells in Graves' hyperthyroidism and ophthalmopathy.

The chain recombines TRBV6-1 with TRBJ1-5; 10 bases line up with TRBD1. The material sequenced was peripheral blood or thyroid tissue (not recorded which). The clonotype originates from a woman between 18 and 29 years old with Graves' hyperthyroidism. CDR3 DNA: TGTGCCAGCAGTGTAGGGACAGGGGAATATAGCAATCAGCCCCAGCATTTT. It specifies CASSVGTGEYSNQPQHF.